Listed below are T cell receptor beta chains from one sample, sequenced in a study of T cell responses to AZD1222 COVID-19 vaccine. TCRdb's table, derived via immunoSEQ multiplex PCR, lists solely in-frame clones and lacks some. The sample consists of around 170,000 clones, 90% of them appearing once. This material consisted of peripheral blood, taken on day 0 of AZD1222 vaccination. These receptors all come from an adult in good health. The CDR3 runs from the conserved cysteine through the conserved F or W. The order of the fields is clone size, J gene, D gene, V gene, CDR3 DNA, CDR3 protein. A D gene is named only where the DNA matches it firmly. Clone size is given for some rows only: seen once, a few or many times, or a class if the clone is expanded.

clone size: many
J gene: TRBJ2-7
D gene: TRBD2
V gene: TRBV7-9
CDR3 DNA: TGTGCCAGCAGCTTAGCGTCCTCTAGCGGGGGGGCTTACGAGCAGTACTTC
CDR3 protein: CASSLASSSGGAYEQYF

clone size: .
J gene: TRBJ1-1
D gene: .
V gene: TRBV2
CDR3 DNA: TGTGCCAGCGCACTTCGGTGGGACACTGAAGCTTTCTTT
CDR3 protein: CASALRWDTEAFF

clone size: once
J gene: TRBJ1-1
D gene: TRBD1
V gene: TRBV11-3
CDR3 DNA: TGTGCCAGCAGCCCACAGGGGGCGCCGGTCACTGAAGCTTTCTTT
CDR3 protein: CASSPQGAPVTEAFF

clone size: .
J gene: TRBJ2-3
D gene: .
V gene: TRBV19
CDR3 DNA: TGTGCCAGTAGTAGCGGGGGCGGAACAGATACGCAGTATTTT
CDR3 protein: CASSSGGGTDTQYF

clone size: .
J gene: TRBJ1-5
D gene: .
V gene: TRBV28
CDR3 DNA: TGTGCCAGCAGTTCCCAACGCGGGGCCAAGCTGCCCCAGCATTTT
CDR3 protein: CASSSQRGAKLPQHF

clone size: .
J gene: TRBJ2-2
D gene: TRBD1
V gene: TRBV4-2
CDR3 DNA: TGTGCCAGCAGCCATGGGACAGCCCTGAACACCGGGGAGCTGTTTTTT
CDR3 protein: CASSHGTALNTGELFF

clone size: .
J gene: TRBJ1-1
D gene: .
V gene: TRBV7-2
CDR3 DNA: TGTGCCAGCAGCTCCCTGTTCCGGTGGGCTGAAGCTTTCTTT
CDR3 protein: CASSSLFRWAEAFF

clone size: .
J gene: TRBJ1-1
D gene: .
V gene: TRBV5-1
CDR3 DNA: TGCGCCAGCAGCTTGGTAGAGGGGGACACTGAAGCTTTCTTT
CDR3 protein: CASSLVEGDTEAFF

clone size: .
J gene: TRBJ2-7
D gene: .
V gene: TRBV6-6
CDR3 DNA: TGTGCCAGCAGTCCCTCTTACGAGCAGTACTTC
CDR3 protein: CASSPSYEQYF

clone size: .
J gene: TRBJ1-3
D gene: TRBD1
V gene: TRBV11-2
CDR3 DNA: TGTGCCAGCAGCTTAGGGCCGGGACAGAGGATTGGAAACACCATATATTTT
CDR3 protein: CASSLGPGQRIGNTIYF

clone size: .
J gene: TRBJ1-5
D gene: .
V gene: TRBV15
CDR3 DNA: TGTGCCACCAGCAGAGACTATCAGCCCCAGCATTTT
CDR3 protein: CATSRDYQPQHF

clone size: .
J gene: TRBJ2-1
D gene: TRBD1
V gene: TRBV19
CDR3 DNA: TGTGCCAGTAGTATGTGGGACAGGGGAACTGAGCAGTTCTTC
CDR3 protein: CASSMWDRGTEQFF

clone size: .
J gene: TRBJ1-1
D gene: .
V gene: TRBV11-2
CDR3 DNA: TGTGCCAGCAGCTTGACGAACACTGAAGCTTTCTTT
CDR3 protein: CASSLTNTEAFF

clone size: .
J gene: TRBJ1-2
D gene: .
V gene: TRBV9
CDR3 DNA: TGTGCCAGCAGCGTAGAGGGCAGGGGCCATGGCTACACCTTC
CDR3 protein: CASSVEGRGHGYTF

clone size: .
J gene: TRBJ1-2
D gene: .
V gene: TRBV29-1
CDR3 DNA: TGCAGCGTTGATACGCCGGACAACTATGGCTACACCTTC
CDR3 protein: CSVDTPDNYGYTF

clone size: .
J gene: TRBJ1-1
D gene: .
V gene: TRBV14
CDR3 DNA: TGTGCCAGCAGCCCCAACTGGAACACTGAAGCTTTCTTT
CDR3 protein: CASSPNWNTEAFF

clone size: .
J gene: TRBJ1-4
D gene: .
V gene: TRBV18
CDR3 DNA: TGTGCCAGCTCACCACGTATGATTGGAGGGTCAACTAATGAAAAACTGTTTTTT
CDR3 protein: CASSPRMIGGSTNEKLFF

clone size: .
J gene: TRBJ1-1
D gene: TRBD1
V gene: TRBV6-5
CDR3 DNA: TGTGCCAGCAGTCCGACGGCAGGGGGGTACACTGAAGCTTTCTTT
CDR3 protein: CASSPTAGGYTEAFF

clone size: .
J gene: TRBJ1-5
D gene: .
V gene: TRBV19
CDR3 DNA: TGTGCCAGTAGTATAGACAGGGATATACGGCAGCCCCAGCATTTT
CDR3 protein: CASSIDRDIRQPQHF

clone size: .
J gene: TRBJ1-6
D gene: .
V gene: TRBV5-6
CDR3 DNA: TGTGCCAGCAGCCCCGGACGGTTTCTAGGAAGGTTTGATTCACCCCTCCACTTT
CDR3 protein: CASSPGRFLGRFDSPLHF

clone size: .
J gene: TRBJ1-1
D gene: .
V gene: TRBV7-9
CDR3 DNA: TGTGCCAGCAGCTTAGCCCGGGGAGTTGCGCGGTGGACTGAAGCTTTCTTT
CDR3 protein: CASSLARGVARWTEAFF

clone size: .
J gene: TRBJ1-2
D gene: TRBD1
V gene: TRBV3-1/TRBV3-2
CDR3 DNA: TGTGCCAGCAGCCAAGTGGGACAGGTGCAGTATGGCTACACCTTC
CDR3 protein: CASSQVGQVQYGYTF

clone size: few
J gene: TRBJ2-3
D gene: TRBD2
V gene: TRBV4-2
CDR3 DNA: TGTGCCAGCAGCCAAGATGAGGCTAGCGGGGTTGATACGCAGTATTTT
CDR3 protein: CASSQDEASGVDTQYF

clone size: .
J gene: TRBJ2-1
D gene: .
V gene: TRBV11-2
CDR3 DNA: TGTGCCAGCCAGGAGGATACCTACAATGAGCAGTTCTTC
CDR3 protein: CASQEDTYNEQFF

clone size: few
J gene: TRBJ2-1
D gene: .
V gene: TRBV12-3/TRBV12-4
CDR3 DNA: TGTGCCAGCAGTCCCCAGACCTACAATGAGCAGTTCTTC
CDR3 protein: CASSPQTYNEQFF

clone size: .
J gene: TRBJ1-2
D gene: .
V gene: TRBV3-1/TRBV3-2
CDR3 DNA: TGTGCCAGCAGCCCACAAGGTGGCCGCTTCTATGGCTACACCTTC
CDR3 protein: CASSPQGGRFYGYTF

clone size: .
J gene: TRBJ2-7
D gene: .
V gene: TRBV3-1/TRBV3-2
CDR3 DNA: TGTGCCAGCAGCCAAGGGGGAGTTCGCTACGAGCAGTACTTC
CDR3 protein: CASSQGGVRYEQYF

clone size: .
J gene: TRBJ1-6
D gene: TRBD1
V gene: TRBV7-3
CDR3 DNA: TGTGCCAGCTCTGTAGGACAGGAAAGATCACCCCTCCACTTT
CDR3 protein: CASSVGQERSPLHF

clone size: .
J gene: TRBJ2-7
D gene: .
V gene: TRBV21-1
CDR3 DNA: TGTGCCAGCAGCAAGGGAAACGAGCAGTACTTC
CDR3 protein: CASSKGNEQYF

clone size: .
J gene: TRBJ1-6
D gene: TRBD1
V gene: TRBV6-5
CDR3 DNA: TGTGCCAGCAGTTACTCGGCGCAGGGGGTTAATTCACCCCTCCACTTT
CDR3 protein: CASSYSAQGVNSPLHF

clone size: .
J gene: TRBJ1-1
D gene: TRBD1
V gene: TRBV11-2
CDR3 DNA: TGTGCCAGCAGCTTTCAGGGGGCGTCTGAAGCTTTCTTT
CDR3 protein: CASSFQGASEAFF

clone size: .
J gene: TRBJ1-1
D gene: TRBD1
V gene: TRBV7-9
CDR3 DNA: TGTGCCAGCGGACCGGGACAGGGGTTTTACACTGAAGCTTTCTTT
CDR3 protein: CASGPGQGFYTEAFF

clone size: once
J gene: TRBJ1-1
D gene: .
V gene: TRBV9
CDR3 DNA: TGTGCCAGCAGCGTAGATGGGGGCGCGGGAACGAACACTGAAGCTTTCTTT
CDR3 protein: CASSVDGGAGTNTEAFF

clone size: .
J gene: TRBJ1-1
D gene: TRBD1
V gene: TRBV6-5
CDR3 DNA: TGTGCCAGCACCCTTACAGGGGTCACTGAAGCTTTCTTT
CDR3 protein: CASTLTGVTEAFF

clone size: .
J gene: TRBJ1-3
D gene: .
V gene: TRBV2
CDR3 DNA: TGTGCCAGCCTGGAGCAGGGGCTTTTTGGAAACACCATATATTTT
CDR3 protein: CASLEQGLFGNTIYF

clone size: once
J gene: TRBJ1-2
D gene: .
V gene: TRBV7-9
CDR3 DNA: TGTGCCAGCAGCTCTAACGGGGGCGTTGGCTACACCTTC
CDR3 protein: CASSSNGGVGYTF

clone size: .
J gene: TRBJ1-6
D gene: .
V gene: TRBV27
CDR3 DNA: TGTGCCAGCAGGACCCTAGACAGACCCTATAATTCACCCCTCCACTTT
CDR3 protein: CASRTLDRPYNSPLHF

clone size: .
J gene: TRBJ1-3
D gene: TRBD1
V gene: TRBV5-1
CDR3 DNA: TGCGCCAGCAGCTTGCTTGGACAAACAGGGGGTGGAAACACCATATATTTT
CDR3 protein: CASSLLGQTGGGNTIYF

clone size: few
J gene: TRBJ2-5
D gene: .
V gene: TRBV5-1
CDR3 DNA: TGCGCCAGCAGCTTTGGACCTCAAGAGACCCAGTACTTC
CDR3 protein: CASSFGPQETQYF

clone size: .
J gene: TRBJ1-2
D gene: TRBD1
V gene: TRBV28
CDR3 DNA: TGTGCCAGCAGTCCCTCCGTTGGGACAGGGGGCGGGTTGGGCTACACCTTC
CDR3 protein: CASSPSVGTGGGLGYTF

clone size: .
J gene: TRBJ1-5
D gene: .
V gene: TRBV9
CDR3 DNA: TGTGCCAGCAGCGTAGGGCTAGGTGCCAATCAGCCCCAGCATTTT
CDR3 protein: CASSVGLGANQPQHF

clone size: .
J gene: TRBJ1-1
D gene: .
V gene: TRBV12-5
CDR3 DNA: TGTGCTAGTGGTTTGGGGCACGGCCAAGGGGCTTTCTTT
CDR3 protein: CASGLGHGQGAFF

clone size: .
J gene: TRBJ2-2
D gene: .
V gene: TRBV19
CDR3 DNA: TGTGCCAGTAGATTCTGGGGCGGGGAGCTGTTTTTT
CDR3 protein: CASRFWGGELFF

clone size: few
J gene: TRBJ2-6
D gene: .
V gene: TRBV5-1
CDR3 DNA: TGCGCCAGCAGCTTGCAAACTTCTGGGGCCAACGTCCTGACTTTC
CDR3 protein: CASSLQTSGANVLTF

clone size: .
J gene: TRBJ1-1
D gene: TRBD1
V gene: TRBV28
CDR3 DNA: TGTGCCAGCAGTTCGCTCAGGGGGCCTCACGAAGCTTTCTTT
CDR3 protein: CASSSLRGPHEAFF

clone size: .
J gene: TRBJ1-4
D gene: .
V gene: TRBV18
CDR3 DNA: TGTGCCAGCTCACTGCAGAGGGAGGAAAAACTGTTTTTT
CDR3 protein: CASSLQREEKLFF